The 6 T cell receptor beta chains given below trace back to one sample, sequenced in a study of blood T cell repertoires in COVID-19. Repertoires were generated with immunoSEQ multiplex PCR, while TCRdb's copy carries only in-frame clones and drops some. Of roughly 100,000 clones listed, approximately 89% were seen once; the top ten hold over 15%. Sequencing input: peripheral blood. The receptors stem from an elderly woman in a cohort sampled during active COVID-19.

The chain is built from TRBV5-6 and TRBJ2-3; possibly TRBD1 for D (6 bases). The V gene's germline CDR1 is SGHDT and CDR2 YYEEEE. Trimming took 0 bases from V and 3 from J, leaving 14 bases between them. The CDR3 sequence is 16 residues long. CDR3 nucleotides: TGTGCCAGCAGCTTGGCCGCCGGGACACGAACAGATACGCAGTATTTT. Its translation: CASSLAAGTRTDTQYF. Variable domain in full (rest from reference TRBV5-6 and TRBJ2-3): DAGVTQSPTHLIKTRGQQVTLRCSPKSGHDTVSWYQQALGQGPQFIFQYYEEEERQRGNFPDRFSGHQFPNYSSELNVNALLLGDSALYLCASSLAAGTRTDTQYFGPGTRLTVL.

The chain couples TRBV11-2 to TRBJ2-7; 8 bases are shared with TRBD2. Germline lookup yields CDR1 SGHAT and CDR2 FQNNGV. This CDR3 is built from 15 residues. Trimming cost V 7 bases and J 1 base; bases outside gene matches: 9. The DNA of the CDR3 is TGTGCCAGCAACGGGGGGACTAGGATTTCCTACGAGCAGTACTTC. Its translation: CASNGGTRISYEQYF.

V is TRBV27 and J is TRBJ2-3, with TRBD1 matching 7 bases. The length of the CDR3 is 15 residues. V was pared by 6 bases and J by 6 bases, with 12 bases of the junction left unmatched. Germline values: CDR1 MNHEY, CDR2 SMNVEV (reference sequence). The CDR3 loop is CASSSDRVGFDTQYF. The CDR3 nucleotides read TGTGCCAGCAGCTCCGACAGGGTGGGTTTCGATACGCAGTATTTT.

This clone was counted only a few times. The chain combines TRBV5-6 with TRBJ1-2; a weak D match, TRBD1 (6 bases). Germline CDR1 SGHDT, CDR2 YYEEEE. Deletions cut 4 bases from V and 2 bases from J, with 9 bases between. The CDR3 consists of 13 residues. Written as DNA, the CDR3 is TGTGCCAGCAGCGCCGGGACAAACTATGGCTACACCTTC. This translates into CASSAGTNYGYTF.

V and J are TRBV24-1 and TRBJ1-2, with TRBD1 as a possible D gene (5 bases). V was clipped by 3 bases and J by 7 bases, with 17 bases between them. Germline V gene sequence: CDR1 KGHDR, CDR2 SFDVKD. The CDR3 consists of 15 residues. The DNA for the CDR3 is TGTGCCACCAGTGATCCGACGTCTGCGGGGGGTGGCTACACCTTC. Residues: CATSDPTSAGGGYTF.

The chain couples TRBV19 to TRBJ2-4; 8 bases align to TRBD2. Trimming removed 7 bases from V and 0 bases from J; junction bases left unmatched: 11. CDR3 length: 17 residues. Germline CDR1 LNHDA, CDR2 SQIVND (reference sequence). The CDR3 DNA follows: TGTGCCAGTATGTTGTCGGGGGGGTTACTAGCCAAAAACATTCAGTACTTC. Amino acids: CASMLSGGLLAKNIQYF.